This record looks at one T cell receptor beta chain sequence and its context. This sample was included in a study of T cell changes during pregnancy in multiple sclerosis. TCRdb's table, derived via immunoSEQ multiplex PCR, lists solely in-frame clones and lacks some. The table shows about 29,000 clones, with 75% to 95% occurring only once. This TCR was recovered from a female donor with multiple sclerosis, enrolled in a pregnancy study. Sequences were derived from CD8+ T cells from peripheral blood mononuclear cells, sampled before pregnancy.

The CDR3 loop reads CASSASVTVGTDTQYF. The CDR3 nucleotides are TGTGCCAGCAGCGCCAGCGTCACGGTGGGCACAGATACGCAGTATTTT. The chain recombines TRBV5-6 with TRBJ2-3, with D unresolved. Germline-derived CDR1 and CDR2 are SGHDT and YYEEEE. There are 16 residues in the CDR3. V lost 4 bases and J lost 1, with 16 bases in between.